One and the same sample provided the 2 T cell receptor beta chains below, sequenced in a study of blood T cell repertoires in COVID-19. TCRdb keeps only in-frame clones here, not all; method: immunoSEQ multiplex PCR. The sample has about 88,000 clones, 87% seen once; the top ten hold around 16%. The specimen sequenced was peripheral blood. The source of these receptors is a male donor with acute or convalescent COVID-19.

DNA of the CDR3: TGTGCCACCAGTGAGGCCGGGACACCGACTCAAGAGACCCAGTACTTC. Translating gives CATSEAGTPTQETQYF. J is TRBJ2-5 and V is TRBV24-1; TRBD1 is a possible D gene (6 bases). Between the trimmed V and J ends, which lost 4 bases and 2 bases, there was a span of 16 bases. Germline CDR1 KGHDR, CDR2 SFDVKD. The CDR3 consists of 16 residues.

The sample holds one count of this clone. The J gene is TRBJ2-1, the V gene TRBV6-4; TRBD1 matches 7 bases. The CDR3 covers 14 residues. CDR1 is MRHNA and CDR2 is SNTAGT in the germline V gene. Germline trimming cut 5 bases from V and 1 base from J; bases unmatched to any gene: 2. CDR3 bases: TGTGCCAGCAGTCCAGGGGGATCCTACAATGAGCAGTTCTTC. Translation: CASSPGGSYNEQFF.